This entry describes one TCR beta chain. The DNA is left out, because the CDR3 cannot be placed on it with certainty; the CDR3 is given as TCRdb lists it. This record comes from a study of blood T cell repertoires in COVID-19. About the research overall: Sources were T cells, B-cell-depleted T cells, or PBMCs; the material itself was cDNA or gDNA.

Original handling: The authors estimated nucleated cell counts from reference gene primer amplification. Libraries were prepared by immunoSEQ multiplex PCR; TCRdb keeps only in-frame clonotypes and omits some of them. That table furnishes V, J and clone size, whereas the DNA furnished D and trimming. There are roughly 250,000 clones in the sample; 80% to 90% occur only once, and 1.9% lies in the top ten. Including both end residues, the CDR3 is 16 amino acids long. CDR1 and CDR2 from the germline V gene are LNHDA and SQIVND (reference sequence). The specimen was PBMCs or T cells enriched from blood (not recorded which). The receptor was isolated from a woman in her forties or fifties who had recovered from COVID-19. The chain joins TRBV19 to TRBJ2-2; the D segment call TRBD1 is taken from the table without a DNA check. CDR3 sequence: CASTSAGVKRVGELFF.